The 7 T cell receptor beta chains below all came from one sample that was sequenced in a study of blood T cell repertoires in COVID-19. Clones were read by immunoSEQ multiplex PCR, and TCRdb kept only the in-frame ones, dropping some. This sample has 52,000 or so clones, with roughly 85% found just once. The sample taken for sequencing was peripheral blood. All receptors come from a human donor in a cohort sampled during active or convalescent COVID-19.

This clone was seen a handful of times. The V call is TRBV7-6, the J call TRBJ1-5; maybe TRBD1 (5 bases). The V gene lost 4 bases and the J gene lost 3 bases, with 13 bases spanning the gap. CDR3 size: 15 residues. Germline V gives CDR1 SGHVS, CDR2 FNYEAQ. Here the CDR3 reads CASSYQQESNQPQHF. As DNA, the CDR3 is TGTGCCAGCAGCTACCAACAGGAATCCAATCAGCCCCAGCATTTT. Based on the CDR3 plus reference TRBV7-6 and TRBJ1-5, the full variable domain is GAGVSQSPRYKVTKRGQDVALRCDPISGHVSLYWYRQALGQGPEFLTYFNYEAQQDKSGLPNDRFSAERPEGSISTLTIQRTEQRDSAMYRCASSYQQESNQPQHFGDGTRLSIL.

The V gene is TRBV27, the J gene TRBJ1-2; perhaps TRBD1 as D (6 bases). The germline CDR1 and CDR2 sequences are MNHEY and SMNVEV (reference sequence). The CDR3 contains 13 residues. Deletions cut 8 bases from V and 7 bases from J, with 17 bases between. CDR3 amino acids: CASGMSGVGGYTF. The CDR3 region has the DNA TGTGCCAGCGGGATGTCAGGGGTAGGTGGCTACACCTTC.

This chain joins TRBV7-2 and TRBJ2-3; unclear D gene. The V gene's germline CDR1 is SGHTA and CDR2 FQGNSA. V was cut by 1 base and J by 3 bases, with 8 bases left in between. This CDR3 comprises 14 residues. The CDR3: CASSLDRQTDTQYF. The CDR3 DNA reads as TGTGCCAGCAGCTTAGATCGACAAACAGATACGCAGTATTTT.

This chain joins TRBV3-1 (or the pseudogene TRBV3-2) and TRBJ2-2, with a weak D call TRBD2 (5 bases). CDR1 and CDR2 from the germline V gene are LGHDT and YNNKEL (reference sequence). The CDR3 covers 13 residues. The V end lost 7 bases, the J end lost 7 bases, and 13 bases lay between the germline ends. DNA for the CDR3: TGTGCCAGCATCCCTCTAGCAGGCGGGGAGCTGTTTTTT. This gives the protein CASIPLAGGELFF.

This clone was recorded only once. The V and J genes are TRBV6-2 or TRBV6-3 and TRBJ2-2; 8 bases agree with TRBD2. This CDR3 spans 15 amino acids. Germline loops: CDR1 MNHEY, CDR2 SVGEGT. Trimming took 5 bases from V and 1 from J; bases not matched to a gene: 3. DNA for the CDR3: TGTGCCAGCAGTCGACTAGCGAAGAACACCGGGGAGCTGTTTTTT. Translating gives CASSRLAKNTGELFF.

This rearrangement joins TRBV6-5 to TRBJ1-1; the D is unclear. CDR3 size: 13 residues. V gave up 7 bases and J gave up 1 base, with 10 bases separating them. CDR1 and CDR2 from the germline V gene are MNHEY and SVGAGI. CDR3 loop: CASTPRQNTEAFF. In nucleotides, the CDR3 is TGTGCCAGCACCCCCAGGCAGAACACTGAAGCTTTCTTT.

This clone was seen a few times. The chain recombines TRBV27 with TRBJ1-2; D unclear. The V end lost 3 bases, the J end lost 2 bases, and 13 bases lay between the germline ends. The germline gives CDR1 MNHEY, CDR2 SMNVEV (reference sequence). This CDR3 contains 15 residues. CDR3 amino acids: CASSFWADKNYGYTF. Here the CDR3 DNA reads TGTGCCAGCAGTTTTTGGGCAGACAAGAACTATGGCTACACCTTC.